This T cell receptor beta chain was recovered during a study of CD8 T cells in ankylosing spondylitis. Study conclusions and caveats: The study identified a TCR beta motif of 7 or 8 highly homologous variants that appeared characteristic of ankylosing spondylitis blood. Within matched ankylosing spondylitis synovial fluid, disease-linked clones were reportedly significantly enriched.

With regard to this clonotype: Its antigen is unidentified.

The CDR3 sequence is 16 residues long. J lost 0 bases, V lost 6 bases, and 7 bases had no gene match. The germline CDR1 and CDR2 sequences are MNHNS and SASEGT. Making the TCR beta libraries involved quantitative 5'-RACE with molecular barcodes. TCRdb passed the 5' RACE reads through MiXCR, listing each CDR3 protein once. Of 350,000 to 550,000 distinct CDR3 sequences in the sample, roughly 26% were seen once. The receptor was derived from a male donor with ankylosing spondylitis. The chain recombines TRBV6-1 with TRBJ1-4; TRBD1 agrees at 7 bases. What was sequenced was blood, either unsorted or a sorted T cell fraction (not recorded which). CDR3 in amino acids: CASRDRWFATNEKLFF. CDR3 DNA sequence: TGTGCCAGCAGGGACAGGTGGTTTGCAACTAATGAAAAACTGTTTTTT.